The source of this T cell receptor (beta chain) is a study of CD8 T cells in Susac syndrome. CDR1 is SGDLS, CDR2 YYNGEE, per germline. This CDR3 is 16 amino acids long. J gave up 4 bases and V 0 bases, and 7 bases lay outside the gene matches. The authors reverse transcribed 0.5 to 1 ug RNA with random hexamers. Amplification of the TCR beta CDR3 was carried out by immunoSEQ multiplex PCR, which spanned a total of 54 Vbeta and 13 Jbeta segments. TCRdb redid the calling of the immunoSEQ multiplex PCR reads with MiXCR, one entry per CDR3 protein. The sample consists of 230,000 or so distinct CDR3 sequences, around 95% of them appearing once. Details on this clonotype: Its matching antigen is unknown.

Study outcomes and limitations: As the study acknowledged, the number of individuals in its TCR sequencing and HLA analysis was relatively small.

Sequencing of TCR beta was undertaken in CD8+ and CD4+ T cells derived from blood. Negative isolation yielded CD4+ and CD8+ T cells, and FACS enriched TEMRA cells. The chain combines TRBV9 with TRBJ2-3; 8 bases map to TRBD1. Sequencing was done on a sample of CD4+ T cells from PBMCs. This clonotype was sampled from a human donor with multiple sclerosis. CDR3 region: CASSVGQGSRPDTQYF. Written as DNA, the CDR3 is TGTGCCAGCAGCGTAGGACAGGGGAGCCGCCCAGATACGCAGTATTTT.